Each of the 19 T cell receptor beta chains below was sequenced from the same sample in a study of blood T cell repertoires in COVID-19. The assay was immunoSEQ multiplex PCR, and TCRdb's table has in-frame clones only and misses some. The sample carries about 180,000 clones, 83% recorded once. Sequencing was carried out using peripheral blood. All receptors come from a human donor in a cohort sampled during active COVID-19.

This clone was detected a few times. V usage is TRBV7-9 and J usage is TRBJ2-5; TRBD2 might be the D (6 bases). The CDR3 is made up of 13 amino acids. The V gene lost 3 bases and the J gene lost 5 bases, with 10 bases spanning the gap. Per germline, CDR1 SEHNR and CDR2 FQNEAQ (reference sequence). In DNA form, the CDR3 reads TGTGCCAGCAGCTTCTACAGCGGGGAGACCCAGTACTTC. Residues: CASSFYSGETQYF.

This clone was seen a handful of times. V gene TRBV27 combines with J gene TRBJ1-3; D is perhaps TRBD1 (6 bases). The CDR3 runs to 13 residues. Trimming cost V 6 bases and J 4 bases, with 10 bases left between them. Germline values: CDR1 MNHEY, CDR2 SMNVEV (reference sequence). The CDR3 sequence: CASSGTKGNTIYF. The DNA of the CDR3 is TGTGCCAGCAGCGGGACAAAAGGAAACACCATATATTTT.

This clone was seen just once. The chain is built from TRBV5-6 and TRBJ2-7; 8 bases are a match to TRBD2. There are 14 residues in the CDR3. CDR1 and CDR2 (germline): SGHDT, YYEEEE. Losses at the gene ends were 3 bases for V and 6 bases for J; bases not matched to a gene: 8. The CDR3 DNA is TGTGCCAGCAGCTCCCGGCAGCGGGGGTTCGAGCAGTACTTC. Its translation: CASSSRQRGFEQYF.

The sample holds one count of this clone. The rearrangement links TRBV29-1 to TRBJ2-5; 7 positions agree with TRBD1. The germline gives CDR1 SQVTM, CDR2 ANQGSEA. With 7 bases clipped from V and 4 bases from J, the junction kept 6 bases outside the gene matches. The CDR3 spans 12 residues. This CDR3 is CSAQGQPETQYF. The CDR3 DNA reads TGCAGCGCCCAGGGACAGCCAGAGACCCAGTACTTC.

This clone was counted once. The gene calls are TRBV7-2 and TRBJ1-5; the D is unclear. From germline, CDR1 is SGHTA and CDR2 FQGNSA. Between the trimmed V and J ends, which lost 3 bases and 5 bases, there was a span of 8 bases. This CDR3 comprises 13 residues. The CDR3 DNA is TGTGCCAGCAGCTTCAAACGGGATCAGCCCCAGCATTTT. Protein: CASSFKRDQPQHF.

The chain uses TRBV4-3 and TRBJ2-3; unclear D gene. The germline gives CDR1 LGHNA, CDR2 YSLEER. V gave up 0 bases and J gave up 0 bases, with 10 bases separating them. The length of the CDR3 is 16 residues. The CDR3 loop reads CASSQEGTPSTDTQYF. CDR3 nucleotides: TGCGCCAGCAGCCAAGAGGGCACCCCGAGCACAGATACGCAGTATTTT.

CDR3 DNA sequence: TGTGCCAGCAGCAAACCGCTAGGGGGGGGACGGTGCGCAACTAATGAAAAACTGTTTTTT. Translating it yields CASSKPLGGGRCATNEKLFF. This chain joins TRBV21-1 and TRBJ1-4. TRBV21-1 is termed a pseudogene. The CDR3 is 20 amino acids.

The genes are TRBV7-3 and TRBJ1-2; 7 positions match TRBD1. J lost 8 bases, V lost 4 bases, and 7 bases had no gene match. CDR1 is SGHTA and CDR2 is FQGTGA in the germline V gene. The length of the CDR3 is 13 residues. The CDR3 sequence: CASSSGQSQGYTF. The CDR3 region has the DNA TGTGCCAGCAGCTCGGGACAGTCCCAGGGCTACACCTTC. The whole variable domain, filled in from reference TRBV7-3 and TRBJ1-2, reads GAGVSQTPSNKVTEKGKYVELRCDPISGHTALYWYRQSLGQGPEFLIYFQGTGAADDSGLPNDRFFAVRPEGSVSTLKIQRTERGDSAVYLCASSSGQSQGYTFGSGTRLTVV.

The chain couples TRBV13 to TRBJ2-2, with 7 nucleotides matching TRBD2. The germline V gene has CDR1 PRHDT and CDR2 FYEKMQ (reference sequence). This CDR3 comprises 14 residues. V trimming: 5 bases; J trimming: 5 bases; junction bases outside the gene matches: 5. CDR3 residues: CASSVQLATGELFF. In DNA, the CDR3 is TGTGCCAGCAGCGTACAACTAGCGACCGGGGAGCTGTTTTTT.

J is TRBJ2-3 and V is TRBV2; D is unresolved. V lost 4 bases, J lost 2 bases, and 10 bases lay in between. Germline assignment: CDR1 SNHLY and CDR2 FYNNEI. The CDR3 spans 14 residues. CDR3 in amino acids: CASSAATYTDTQYF. Written as DNA, the CDR3 is TGTGCCAGCAGTGCTGCCACTTACACAGATACGCAGTATTTT.

This chain links TRBV28 with TRBJ1-3; D gene unclear. This CDR3 contains 15 residues. CDR1 MDHEN and CDR2 SYDVKM come from the germline V gene. Trimming cost V 1 base and J 0 bases, with 7 bases left between them. CDR3 nucleotide sequence: TGTGCCAGCAGTTTATTACTGTCCTCTGGAAACACCATATATTTT. It encodes CASSLLLSSGNTIYF.

CDR3 nucleotide sequence: TGTGCCAGCAGTCCCGTCCGGACAAGCAATCAGCCCCAGCATTTT. Translated, it gives CASSPVRTSNQPQHF. The rearrangement uses TRBV6-5 and TRBJ1-5; D may be TRBD1 (5 bases). With 5 bases removed from V and 1 base from J, the gap between germline ends came to 12 bases. The germline V gene has CDR1 MNHEY and CDR2 SVGAGI. The CDR3 is 15 amino acids.

The chain links TRBV10-3 to TRBJ2-1, with 15 nucleotides matching TRBD2. Germline assignment: CDR1 ENHRY and CDR2 SYGVKD. The junction had 1 base not matched to a gene; V was cut back by 0 bases and J by 4 bases. This CDR3 is built from 17 residues. The CDR3 here is CAISESGTSGGYNEQFF. The CDR3 region has the DNA TGTGCCATCAGTGAGTCGGGGACTAGCGGGGGGTACAATGAGCAGTTCTTC.

This chain uses TRBV5-4 with TRBJ1-2; TRBD1 matches at 8 bases. CDR1 and CDR2 (germline): SGHNT, YYREEE (reference sequence). The CDR3 is 16 residues long. The J segment lost 0 bases and the V segment lost 4 bases, leaving 8 bases of the junction unmatched. CDR3 bases: TGTGCCAGCAGCACAATCGGACAGGGCGCTAACTATGGCTACACCTTC. Amino acid sequence: CASSTIGQGANYGYTF.

This chain joins TRBV9 and TRBJ2-1, with 14 bases identical to TRBD2. V was pared by 4 bases and J by 0 bases, with 9 bases of the junction left unmatched. Germline CDR1 is SGDLS and CDR2 is YYNGEE. This CDR3 is built from 19 residues. CDR3: CASSFGLAGGPSSYNEQFF. CDR3 DNA: TGTGCCAGCAGCTTCGGACTAGCGGGGGGCCCGAGCTCCTACAATGAGCAGTTCTTC.

The CDR3 spells CASSSQWTEAFF. The CDR3 DNA reads as TGTGCCAGTAGTAGCCAGTGGACTGAAGCTTTCTTT. The chain has TRBV19 and TRBJ1-1, with D hard to call. This CDR3 is built from 12 residues. Germline V lookup: CDR1 LNHDA, CDR2 SQIVND (reference sequence). V lost 4 bases and J lost 5, with 8 bases in between. Combining the CDR3 with reference TRBV19 and TRBJ1-1 gives the whole variable domain DGGITQSPKYLFRKEGQNVTLSCEQNLNHDAMYWYRQDPGQGLRLIYYSQIVNDFQKGDIAEGYSVSREKKESFPLTVTSAQKNPTAFYLCASSSQWTEAFFGQGTRLTVV.

This clone turned up a few times. The chain uses TRBV5-1 and TRBJ2-7; the match to TRBD2 covers 12 bases. This CDR3 contains 20 residues. Per the germline V gene, CDR1 is SGHRS and CDR2 is YFSETQ. The junction had 14 bases not matched to a gene; V was cut back by 1 base and J by 0 bases. The CDR3 DNA sequence: TGCGCCAGCAGCTTGCGCCCGACAGGGGGACTAGCGGGCTCCTCCTACGAGCAGTACTTC. This encodes CASSLRPTGGLAGSSYEQYF.

The rearrangement links TRBV6-2 or TRBV6-3 to TRBJ1-5; a weak D match, TRBD1 (6 bases). The CDR3 length is 16 residues. Germline V CDR1 and CDR2: MNHEY, SVGEGT. V gave up 7 bases and J gave up 1 base, with 17 bases separating them. In DNA, the CDR3 is TGTGCCAGCACCCCTCTAGGACAGACCAGCAATCAGCCCCAGCATTTT. It codes for CASTPLGQTSNQPQHF.

There are a few counts of this clone. CDR3 sequence: CASSEQGVSQPQHF. The CDR3 nucleotides read TGTGCCAGCAGTGAACAGGGGGTAAGTCAGCCCCAGCATTTT. The chain has TRBV2 and TRBJ1-5, with TRBD1 matching 7 bases. V shed 2 bases, J shed 6 bases, and the junction held 4 bases outside the gene matches. This CDR3 is 14 amino acids long. Germline V gene sequence: CDR1 SNHLY, CDR2 FYNNEI.